This T cell receptor (beta chain) was obtained from a study of T cells in localized non-small cell lung cancer. Deletions cut 4 bases from V and 4 bases from J, with 12 bases between. CDR3 size: 14 residues. CDR1 and CDR2 (germline): LNHDA, SQIVND (reference sequence). The assay was immunoSEQ multiplex PCR, and TCRdb's table has in-frame clones only and misses some. The table has around 69,000 clones, 90% seen once; the top ten hold around 1.8%. This receptor was identified in a woman aged 35-70 years with stage I lung adenocarcinoma. Sequenced material: peripheral blood, taken before any cancer treatment. This chain links TRBV19 with TRBJ2-3; D uncertain. The CDR3 coding sequence is TGTGCCAGTAGTAGACTCCCCTGGCCAGATACGCAGTATTTT. Its translation: CASSRLPWPDTQYF.